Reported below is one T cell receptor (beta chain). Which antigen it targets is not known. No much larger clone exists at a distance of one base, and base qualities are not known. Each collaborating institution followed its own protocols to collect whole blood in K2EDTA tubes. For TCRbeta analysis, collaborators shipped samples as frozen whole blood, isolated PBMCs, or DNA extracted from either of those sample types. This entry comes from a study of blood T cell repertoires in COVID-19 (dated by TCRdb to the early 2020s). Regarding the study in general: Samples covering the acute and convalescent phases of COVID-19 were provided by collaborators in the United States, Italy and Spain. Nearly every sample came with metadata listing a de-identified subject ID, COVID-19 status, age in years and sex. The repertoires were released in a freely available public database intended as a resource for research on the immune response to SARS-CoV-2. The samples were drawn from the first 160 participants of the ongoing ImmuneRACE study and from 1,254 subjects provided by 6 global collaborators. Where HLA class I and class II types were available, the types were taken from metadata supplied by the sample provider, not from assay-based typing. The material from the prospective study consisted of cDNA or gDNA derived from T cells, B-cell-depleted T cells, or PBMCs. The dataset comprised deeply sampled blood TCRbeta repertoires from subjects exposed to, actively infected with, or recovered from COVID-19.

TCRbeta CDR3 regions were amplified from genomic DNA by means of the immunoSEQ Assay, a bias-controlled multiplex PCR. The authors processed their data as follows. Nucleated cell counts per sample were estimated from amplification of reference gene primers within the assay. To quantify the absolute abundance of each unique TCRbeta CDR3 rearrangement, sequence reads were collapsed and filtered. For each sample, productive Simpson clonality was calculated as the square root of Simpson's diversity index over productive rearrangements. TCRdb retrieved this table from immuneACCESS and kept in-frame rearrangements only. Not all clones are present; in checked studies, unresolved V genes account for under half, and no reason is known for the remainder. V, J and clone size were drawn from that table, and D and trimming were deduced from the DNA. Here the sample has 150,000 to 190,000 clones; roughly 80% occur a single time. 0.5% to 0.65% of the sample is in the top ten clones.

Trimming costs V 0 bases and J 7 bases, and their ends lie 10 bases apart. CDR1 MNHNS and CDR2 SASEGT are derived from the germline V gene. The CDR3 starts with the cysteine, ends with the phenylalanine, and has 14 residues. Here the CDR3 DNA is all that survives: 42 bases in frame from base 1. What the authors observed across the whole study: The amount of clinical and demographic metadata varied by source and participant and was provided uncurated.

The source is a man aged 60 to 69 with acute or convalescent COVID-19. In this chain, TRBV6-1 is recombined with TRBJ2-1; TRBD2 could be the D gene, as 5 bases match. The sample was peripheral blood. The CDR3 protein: CASSEAGSGNEQFF. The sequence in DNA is TGTGCCAGCAGTGAAGCGGGGTCGGGGAATGAGCAGTTCTTC.